This entry lists 22 T cell receptor beta chains sequenced from one sample in a study of blood T cell repertoires in COVID-19. Profiled with immunoSEQ multiplex PCR; TCRdb holds only in-frame clones, not every one. The sample holds 210,000 or so clones, about nine tenths seen once. Material for sequencing was peripheral blood. These receptors were taken from a middle-aged man with acute or convalescent COVID-19.

V gene TRBV5-6 combines with J gene TRBJ2-1, with D perhaps TRBD2 (5 bases). Germline CDR1 reads SGHDT; CDR2 reads YYEEEE. V lost 2 bases, J lost 0 bases, and 12 bases lay in between. This CDR3 region has 16 residues. The CDR3 DNA follows: TGTGCCAGCAGCTTAGGGAGAGTGCACTCCTACAATGAGCAGTTCTTC. Protein: CASSLGRVHSYNEQFF. Full variable domain (missing parts from reference TRBV5-6 and TRBJ2-1): DAGVTQSPTHLIKTRGQQVTLRCSPKSGHDTVSWYQQALGQGPQFIFQYYEEEERQRGNFPDRFSGHQFPNYSSELNVNALLLGDSALYLCASSLGRVHSYNEQFFGPGTRLTVL.

This clone was counted between two and nine times. The J gene is TRBJ2-1, the V gene TRBV7-6; TRBD2 might be the D (6 bases). Germline-derived CDR1 and CDR2 are SGHVS and FNYEAQ. V was cut by 5 bases and J by 8 bases, with 19 bases left in between. CDR3 length equals 15 residues. CDR3 residues: CASSPWVAGSHEQFF. The CDR3, as DNA: TGTGCCAGCAGCCCTTGGGTGGCGGGGAGTCATGAGCAGTTCTTC.

V usage is TRBV2 and J usage is TRBJ1-2; the match to TRBD1 covers 10 bases. Germline CDR1 and CDR2: SNHLY and FYNNEI. CDR3 length: 12 residues. V dropped 8 bases and J dropped 7; count of bases not matched to a gene: 4. The CDR3 sequence: CASGDRGFGYTF. The CDR3 nucleotides read TGTGCCAGCGGGGACAGGGGATTTGGCTACACCTTC.

J is TRBJ1-6 and V is TRBV12-3 or TRBV12-4; possibly TRBD1 for D (5 bases). V lost 8 bases to trimming and J lost 8 bases, with 13 bases between them. The CDR3 has 13 amino acids. CDR3 in DNA: TGTGCCAGCGCAGGCAGGGCGGATTCACCCCTCCACTTT. Protein product: CASAGRADSPLHF.

The chain couples TRBV24-1 to TRBJ1-5, with 8 bases that match TRBD1. Losses at the gene ends were 4 bases for V and 4 bases for J; bases not matched to a gene: 5. The CDR3 runs to 15 residues. Germline CDR1 is KGHDR and CDR2 is SFDVKD. The CDR3 here is CATSDRQGPNQPQHF. CDR3 coding DNA: TGTGCCACCAGTGACAGACAGGGGCCTAATCAGCCCCAGCATTTT.

The CDR3 nucleotides read TGTGCCAGCAGTCGGGACAGGGGGCACAATTCACCCCTCCACTTT. Translating it yields CASSRDRGHNSPLHF. The gene calls are TRBV5-4 and TRBJ1-6; 12 positions agree with TRBD1. V lost 5 bases to trimming and J lost 7 bases; unmatched junction nucleotides: 4. Germline CDR1 and CDR2: SGHNT and YYREEE (reference sequence). The CDR3 sequence is 15 residues long.

The chain recombines TRBV6-5 with TRBJ2-7; D perhaps matches TRBD1 (5 bases). V was trimmed by 6 bases and J by 2 bases, leaving 11 bases between them. CDR3 length equals 13 residues. Germline CDR1 is MNHEY and CDR2 is SVGAGI. This chain's CDR3 is CASRPPGTYEQYF. The CDR3 DNA reads as TGTGCCAGCAGGCCCCCAGGGACCTACGAGCAGTACTTC.

The chain couples TRBV5-1 to TRBJ2-1, with a possible D match to TRBD1 (5 bases). This CDR3 spans 13 amino acids. CDR1 is SGHRS, CDR2 YFSETQ, per germline. The V end lost 0 bases, the J end lost 6 bases, and 7 bases lay between the germline ends. The CDR3 DNA is TGCGCCAGCAGCTTGGGACAGTCCAATGAGCAGTTCTTC. It yields the protein CASSLGQSNEQFF.

The V gene is TRBV7-2, the J gene TRBJ1-1; TRBD1 is a possible D gene (5 bases). The V gene's germline CDR1 is SGHTA and CDR2 FQGNSA. V gave up 2 bases and J gave up 8 bases, with 9 bases separating them. The CDR3 consists of 12 residues. The CDR3 spells CASSLWGTEAFF. The CDR3 nucleotides read TGTGCCAGCAGCTTATGGGGCACAGAAGCTTTCTTT.

V usage is TRBV12-3 or TRBV12-4 and J usage is TRBJ2-1; tentative D call: TRBD2 (5 bases). The CDR3 has 13 residues. V was clipped by 6 bases and J by 0 bases, with 6 bases between them. The CDR3 region is CASRGSSYNEQFF. CDR3 nucleotide sequence: TGTGCCAGCAGGGGGAGCTCCTACAATGAGCAGTTCTTC.

This rearrangement joins TRBV5-1 to TRBJ1-1; 11 nucleotides agree with TRBD1. CDR1 SGHRS and CDR2 YFSETQ come from the germline V gene. Trimming took 5 bases from V and 1 from J; bases not matched to a gene: 7. CDR3 length equals 16 residues. CDR3 DNA sequence: TGCGCCAGCAGACGAGGACAGGGGGCAGGGAACACTGAAGCTTTCTTT. It translates to CASRRGQGAGNTEAFF. The variable domain in full, completed from reference TRBV5-1 and TRBJ1-1, reads KAGVTQTPRYLIKTRGQQVTLSCSPISGHRSVSWYQQTPGQGLQFLFEYFSETQRNKGNFPGRFSGRQFSNSRSEMNVSTLELGDSALYLCASRRGQGAGNTEAFFGQGTRLTVV.

This clone was seen a single time. V and J are TRBV3-1 (or the pseudogene TRBV3-2) and TRBJ2-7; weak D call: TRBD2 (5 bases). CDR3 length: 14 residues. Germline assignment: CDR1 LGHDT and CDR2 YNNKEL (reference sequence). V was clipped by 0 bases and J by 2 bases, with 8 bases between them. In DNA form, the CDR3 reads TGTGCCAGCAGCCAAGATAGCGTTGCCTACGAGCAGTACTTC. Translation gives CASSQDSVAYEQYF.

The V gene is TRBV19, the J gene TRBJ1-4, with a tentative D call TRBD1 (6 bases). CDR3 length: 15 amino acids. The germline V gene has CDR1 LNHDA and CDR2 SQIVND (reference sequence). Trimming took 3 bases from V and 8 from J, leaving 16 bases between them. The chain's CDR3 is CASSILQGVEEKLFF. The CDR3 DNA reads as TGTGCCAGTAGTATTCTACAGGGAGTCGAAGAAAAACTGTTTTTT.

V and J are TRBV6-5 and TRBJ2-2; maybe TRBD2 (6 bases). The CDR3 contains 14 residues. Trimming took 7 bases from V and 5 from J, leaving 14 bases between them. Germline loops: CDR1 MNHEY, CDR2 SVGAGI. This CDR3 is CASIGGARTGELFF. The DNA for the CDR3 is TGTGCCAGCATTGGAGGGGCGAGGACCGGGGAGCTGTTTTTT.

V is TRBV4-1 and J is TRBJ2-7; a possible D gene is TRBD2 (6 bases). V lost 4 bases and J 6 bases, leaving 19 bases between the germline ends. Germline V gene data show CDR1 as MGHRA and CDR2 as YSYEKL. This CDR3 is built from 15 residues. CDR3 coding DNA: TGCGCCAGCAGCCGAGCGGTAGCGGAGTCGGGCGAGCAGTACTTC. Its protein product is CASSRAVAESGEQYF.

On this clone itself: Within the sample, other DNA sequences also encode this same CDR3. J is TRBJ1-5 and V is TRBV27; D may be TRBD1 (5 bases). Per the germline V gene, CDR1 is MNHEY and CDR2 is SMNVEV (reference sequence). With 2 bases removed from V and 6 bases from J, the gap between germline ends came to 8 bases. There are 13 residues in the CDR3. The CDR3 sequence: CASSLGGGQPQHF. The CDR3 DNA is TGTGCCAGCAGTTTAGGGGGAGGTCAGCCCCAGCATTTT.

The CDR3 spells CASGRVEGNTIYF. DNA for the CDR3: TGTGCTAGTGGTCGGGTTGAGGGAAACACCATATATTTT. V usage is TRBV12-5 and J usage is TRBJ1-3, with unresolved D. From germline, CDR1 is LGHNT and CDR2 FRNRAP. The CDR3 has 13 residues. V shed 5 bases and J shed 4 bases, with 9 bases lying between them.

A single count supports this clone. The chain recombines TRBV27 with TRBJ1-2; 11 positions match TRBD1. V was clipped by 6 bases and J by 3 bases; unmatched bases: 9. The germline gives CDR1 MNHEY, CDR2 SMNVEV (reference sequence). This CDR3 is built from 16 residues. The CDR3, as DNA: TGTGCCAGCAGAGGTTGGACAGGGGGCTGGGACTATGGCTACACCTTC. Protein: CASRGWTGGWDYGYTF.

This rearrangement joins TRBV7-2 to TRBJ2-7; TRBD2 might be the D (5 bases). V was shortened by 5 bases and J by 4 bases, with 12 bases between the two germline ends. This CDR3 region has 13 residues. Looked up from germline, CDR1 is SGHTA and CDR2 is FQGNSA. Written as DNA, the CDR3 is TGTGCCAGCAGCACCCGGACTGGTTACGAGCAGTACTTC. As protein: CASSTRTGYEQYF.

The chain recombines TRBV9 with TRBJ2-3; 9 bases are a match to TRBD1. Trimming cost V 3 bases and J 2 bases; bases outside gene matches: 1. CDR3 length: 14 residues. Germline V gene sequence: CDR1 SGDLS, CDR2 YYNGEE. CDR3 in amino acids: CASSGTGVTDTQYF. CDR3 DNA sequence: TGTGCCAGCAGCGGGACAGGGGTCACAGATACGCAGTATTTT. The full variable domain, rest sourced from reference TRBV9 and TRBJ2-3, is DSGVTQTPKHLITATGQRVTLRCSPRSGDLSVYWYQQSLDQGLQFLIQYYNGEERAKGNILERFSAQQFPDLHSELNLSSLELGDSALYFCASSGTGVTDTQYFGPGTRLTVL.

The gene calls are TRBV28 and TRBJ1-2; 8 positions match TRBD1. The CDR3 is 14 amino acids. In germline, CDR1 is MDHEN, CDR2 SYDVKM. Germline trimming cut 5 bases from V and 5 bases from J; bases unmatched to any gene: 7. The CDR3 sequence: CASSVDRGRYGYTF. The CDR3 DNA sequence: TGTGCCAGCAGTGTCGACAGGGGAAGGTATGGCTACACCTTC.

CDR3 DNA: TGTGCCAGCAGCCCGGCCGGGGTACAAGAGACCCAGTACTTC. This codes for CASSPAGVQETQYF. The rearrangement uses TRBV5-4 and TRBJ2-5; D is possibly TRBD2 (5 bases). V was pared by 4 bases and J by 2 bases, with 12 bases between. Germline-derived CDR1 and CDR2 are SGHNT and YYREEE (reference sequence). The CDR3 spans 14 residues.